This TCR beta chain was found in a study of T cell responses to AZD1222 COVID-19 vaccine. Study background: Pooled in the analysis were second doses at about 4 or about 12 weeks. Study-level findings and limits: Without day 14 samples, only post-peak T cell repertoires were studied. Targeting of unmutated variant regions was reportedly seen in nearly half of spike-specific TCRs.

Libraries were prepared by immunoSEQ multiplex PCR; TCRdb keeps only in-frame clonotypes and omits some of them. The sample gives roughly 140,000 clones, around 94% of which show up once; about 1.3% is in the top ten. With regard to this clone: What it binds is not known. Other DNA sequences in the sample encode the same CDR3.

The V end was cut by 1 base, the J end by 1 base, with 4 bases between. Germline V lookup: CDR1 KGHSH, CDR2 LQKENI. The CDR3 covers 13 residues. The chain carries TRBV18 and TRBJ2-5; D call uncertain. The sequence was collected from an adult in good health. Sequenced here: peripheral blood, sampled on day 0 of AZD1222 vaccination. DNA of the CDR3: TGTGCCAGCTCACCACGAACCCAAGAGACCCAGTACTTC. It is translated as CASSPRTQETQYF. The full variable domain, rest sourced from reference TRBV18 and TRBJ2-5, is NAGVMQNPRHLVRRRGQEARLRCSPMKGHSHVYWYRQLPEEGLKFMVYLQKENIIDESGMPKERFSAEFPKEGPSILRIQQVVRGDSAAYFCASSPRTQETQYFGPGTRLLVL.